The present entry profiles one T cell receptor (beta chain) with its context. As yet, its antigen is unknown. These data originate in a study of shared clonotypes between healthy human individuals. General study points: Of the naive CD4 clonotypes, around 4.9% were shared across a handful of donors.

Method: immunoSEQ multiplex PCR; TCRdb's copy keeps in-frame clones and lacks some. The sample includes roughly 220,000 clones, over 60% of them seen just once. The CDR3 sequence is 16 residues long. The germline V gene has CDR1 WSHSY and CDR2 SAAADI. Trimming removed 6 bases from V and 1 base from J, with 18 bases in between. The chain uses TRBV10-2 and TRBJ1-1, with D perhaps matching TRBD1 (5 bases). The source is a man aged 25-45 years in good health. Sequencing used memory CD4+ T cells sorted from blood. As for subset: CD45RA-negative fraction. CDR3 in amino acids: CASSAPGGWRNTEAFF. The CDR3 DNA is TGCGCCAGCAGCGCTCCGGGGGGTTGGCGGAACACTGAAGCTTTCTTT.